This T cell receptor beta chain was profiled in a study of graft-versus-host responses after intestinal transplantation. Across the whole study: Tacrolimus and steroids were given for 3 to 4 years to all recipients after anti-thymocyte globulin induction. Study outcomes and limitations: Peak circulating GvH clone levels were associated with early post-transplant HvG declines.

The CDR3 has 15 residues. The germline CDR1 and CDR2 sequences are LNHDA and SQIVND (reference sequence). J was trimmed by 7 bases and V by 6 bases; bases with no gene match: 14. There were 200,000 CFSE-labeled responder cells plated together with 200,000 irradiated, violet-dye-labeled stimulator cells. Clones were read by immunoSEQ multiplex PCR, and TCRdb kept only the in-frame ones, dropping some. This sample has approximately 15,000 clones, with around a third found just once. The chain combines TRBV19 with TRBJ2-5, with TRBD2 matching 7 bases. This TCR was recovered from a human patient who received an intestinal transplant. Sequenced here: alloreactive CD4+ T cells from a mixed lymphocyte reaction culture, sampled before intestinal transplant. Subset of the sample: CFSE-low proliferating T cells sorted from approximately 6-day pre-transplant mixed lymphocyte reaction (GvH or HvG direction). CDR3 nucleotides: TGTGCCAGTAGCAACAATTGGGGGAGGGACGGGACCCAGTACTTC. This encodes CASSNNWGRDGTQYF.